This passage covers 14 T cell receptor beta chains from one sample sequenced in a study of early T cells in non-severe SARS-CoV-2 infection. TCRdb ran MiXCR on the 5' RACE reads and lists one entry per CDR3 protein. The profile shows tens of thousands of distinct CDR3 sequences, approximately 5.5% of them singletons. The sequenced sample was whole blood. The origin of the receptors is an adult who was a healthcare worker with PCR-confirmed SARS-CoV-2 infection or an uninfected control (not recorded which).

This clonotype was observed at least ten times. The CDR3, as DNA: TGTGCCAGCAGCAAAGCCAGGGGGTTCCCTACCGAGCAGTACTTC. It yields the protein CASSKARGFPTEQYF. This chain links TRBV21-1 with TRBJ2-7; TRBD1, the table's D call, lacks a check against the DNA. TRBV21-1 is classified as a pseudogene. This CDR3 comprises 15 residues.

DNA for the CDR3: TGCGCCAGCAGCTTGGGGGACGAGAACAATGAGCAGTTCTTC. Translating it yields CASSLGDENNEQFF. The chain combines TRBV5-1 with TRBJ2-1, with D perhaps matching TRBD1 or TRBD2 (5 bases each). CDR3 length: 14 residues. With 0 bases removed from V and 5 bases from J, the gap between germline ends came to 9 bases. Germline assignment: CDR1 SGHRS and CDR2 YFSETQ.

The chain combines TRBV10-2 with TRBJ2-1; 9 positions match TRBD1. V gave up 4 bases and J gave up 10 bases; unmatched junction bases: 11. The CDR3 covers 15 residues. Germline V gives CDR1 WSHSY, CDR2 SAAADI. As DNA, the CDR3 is TGCGCCAGCAGTGTGCCGGGACAGGGAGTTCTCGAGCAGTTCTTC. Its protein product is CASSVPGQGVLEQFF.

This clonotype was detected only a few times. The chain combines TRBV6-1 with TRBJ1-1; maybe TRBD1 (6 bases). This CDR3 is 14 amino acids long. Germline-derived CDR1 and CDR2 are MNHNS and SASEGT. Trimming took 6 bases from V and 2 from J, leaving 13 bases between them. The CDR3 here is CASRDRTANTEAFF. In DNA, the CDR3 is TGTGCCAGCAGGGACCGGACAGCTAACACTGAAGCTTTCTTT.

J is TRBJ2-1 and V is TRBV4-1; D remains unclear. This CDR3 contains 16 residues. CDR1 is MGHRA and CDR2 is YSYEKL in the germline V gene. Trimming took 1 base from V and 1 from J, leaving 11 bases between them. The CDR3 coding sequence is TGCGCCAGCAGCCAAGTCGGCCTAGAATCCTACAATGAGCAGTTCTTC. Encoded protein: CASSQVGLESYNEQFF.

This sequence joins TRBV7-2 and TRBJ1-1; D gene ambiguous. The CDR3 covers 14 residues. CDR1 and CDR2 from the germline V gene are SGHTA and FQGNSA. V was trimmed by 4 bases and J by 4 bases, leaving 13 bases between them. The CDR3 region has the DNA TGTGCCAGCAGCTACCGTCAAGGTGGCACTGAAGCTTTCTTT. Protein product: CASSYRQGGTEAFF.

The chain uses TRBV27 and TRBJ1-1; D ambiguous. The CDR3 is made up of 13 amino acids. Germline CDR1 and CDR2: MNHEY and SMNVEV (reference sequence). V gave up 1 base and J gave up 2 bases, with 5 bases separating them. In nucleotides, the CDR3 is TGTGCCAGCAGTTTATTGGGAAACACTGAAGCTTTCTTT. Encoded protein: CASSLLGNTEAFF.

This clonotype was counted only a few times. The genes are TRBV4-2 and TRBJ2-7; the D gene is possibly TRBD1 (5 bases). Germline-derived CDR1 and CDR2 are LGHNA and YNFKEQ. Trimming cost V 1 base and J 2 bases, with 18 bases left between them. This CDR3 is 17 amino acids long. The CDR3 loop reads CASSQALSRVSAYEQYF. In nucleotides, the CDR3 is TGTGCCAGCAGCCAAGCATTATCCAGGGTATCCGCCTACGAGCAGTACTTC.

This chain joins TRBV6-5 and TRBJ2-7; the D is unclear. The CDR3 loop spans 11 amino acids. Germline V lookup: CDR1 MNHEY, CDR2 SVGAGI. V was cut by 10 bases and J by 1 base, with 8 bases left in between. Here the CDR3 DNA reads TGTGCCACCAGGCGATCCTACGAGCAGTACTTC. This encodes CATRRSYEQYF.

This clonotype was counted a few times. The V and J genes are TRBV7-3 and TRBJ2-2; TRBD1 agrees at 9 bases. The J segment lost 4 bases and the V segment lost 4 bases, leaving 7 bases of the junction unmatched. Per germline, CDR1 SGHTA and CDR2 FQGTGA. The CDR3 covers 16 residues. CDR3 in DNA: TGTGCCAGCAGCTCACACAGGGGGCTAGGCACCGGGGAGCTGTTTTTT. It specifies CASSSHRGLGTGELFF.

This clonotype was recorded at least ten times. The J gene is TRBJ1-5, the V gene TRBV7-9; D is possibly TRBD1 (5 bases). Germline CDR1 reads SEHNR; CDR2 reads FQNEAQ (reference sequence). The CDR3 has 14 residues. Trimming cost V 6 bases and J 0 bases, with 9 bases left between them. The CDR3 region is CASSVQDSNQPQHF. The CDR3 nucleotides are TGTGCCAGCAGTGTACAGGATAGCAATCAGCCCCAGCATTTT.

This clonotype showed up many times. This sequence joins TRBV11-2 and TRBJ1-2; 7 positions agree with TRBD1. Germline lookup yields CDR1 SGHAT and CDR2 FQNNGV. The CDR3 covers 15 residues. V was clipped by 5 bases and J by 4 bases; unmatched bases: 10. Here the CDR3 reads CASSPTRGQFYGYTF. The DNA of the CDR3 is TGTGCCAGCAGCCCAACGCGGGGACAGTTCTATGGCTACACCTTC.

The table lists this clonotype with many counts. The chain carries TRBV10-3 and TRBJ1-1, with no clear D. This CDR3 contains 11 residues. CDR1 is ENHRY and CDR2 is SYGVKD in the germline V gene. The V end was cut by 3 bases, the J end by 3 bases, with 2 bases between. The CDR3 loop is CAISEHTEAFF. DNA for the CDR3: TGTGCCATCAGTGAACACACTGAAGCTTTCTTT.

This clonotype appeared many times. The CDR3 bases are TGTGCCAGCAGCAAGGGACATCTCCGTACTAGCTCCTACAATGAGCAGTTCTTC. It translates to CASSKGHLRTSSYNEQFF. The chain is built from TRBV11-3 and TRBJ2-1, with D perhaps TRBD1 (6 bases). The germline V gene has CDR1 SGHNT and CDR2 YENEEA. This CDR3 has 18 amino acids. The germline V and J ends were trimmed by 5 bases and 0 bases, with 20 bases remaining between them.